These T cell receptor beta chains were read from a single sample in a study of blood T cell repertoires in COVID-19. The assay was immunoSEQ multiplex PCR, and TCRdb's table has in-frame clones only and misses some. The data show about 210,000 clones, about 90% seen once. The sequencing input was peripheral blood. Every receptor here comes from a man under 40 with acute or convalescent COVID-19. Each CDR3 is given with its conserved first and last residue. A D gene is named only where the DNA matches it firmly. Size is stated for part of the rows, as once, few or many counts, or as a class when the clone is expanded.

>NA|TRBD2|TRBJ2-7|TRBV28
CASSLLSGRAYEQYF
TGTGCCAGCAGTTTGTTAAGCGGGAGGGCCTACGAGCAGTACTTC
>NA|NA|TRBJ1-2|TRBV2
CASSAQGYGYTF
TGTGCCAGCAGCGCTCAGGGCTATGGCTACACCTTC
>NA|NA|TRBJ2-7|TRBV21-1
CASSLREVYEQYF
TGTGCCAGCAGTCTACGGGAGGTCTACGAGCAGTACTTC
>NA|NA|TRBJ1-2|TRBV6-5
CASRYREGSYGYTF
TGTGCCAGCAGGTACAGGGAGGGGAGCTATGGCTACACCTTC
>NA|TRBD2|TRBJ2-3|TRBV29-1
CSVELAGVGDTQYF
TGCAGCGTTGAACTAGCGGGAGTCGGGGATACGCAGTATTTT
>NA|TRBD1|TRBJ2-7|TRBV10-2
CASSESRDRGREQYF
TGCGCCAGCAGTGAGTCGCGGGACAGGGGGCGCGAGCAGTACTTC
>NA|TRBD1|TRBJ2-7|TRBV5-4
CASSLPGTGVDEQYF
TGTGCCAGCAGCTTGCCAGGGACAGGGGTTGACGAGCAGTACTTC
>NA|NA|TRBJ2-7|TRBV27
CASWGRAAYEQYF
TGTGCCAGTTGGGGCAGGGCGGCCTACGAGCAGTACTTC
>NA|NA|TRBJ2-7|TRBV4-2
CASSLPGESSYEQYF
TGTGCCAGCAGCCTTCCGGGGGAATCCTCCTACGAGCAGTACTTC
>NA|TRBD1|TRBJ2-5|TRBV5-6
CASSLGTVQETQYF
TGTGCCAGCAGCCTAGGGACAGTCCAAGAGACCCAGTACTTC
>once|TRBD1|TRBJ1-2|TRBV6-5
CASSPGQWSNYGYTF
TGTGCCAGCAGTCCGGGACAGTGGTCTAACTATGGCTACACCTTC
>NA|NA|TRBJ2-2|TRBV9
CASRRVNTGELFF
TGTGCCAGCAGGCGTGTGAACACCGGGGAGCTGTTTTTT
>NA|NA|TRBJ1-4|TRBV7-8
CASSKTRVPNEKLFF
TGTGCCAGCAGCAAAACTCGGGTGCCTAATGAAAAACTGTTTTTT